This T cell receptor beta chain is drawn from a study of T cells in Graves' hyperthyroidism and ophthalmopathy. General study findings and limits: Most expanded thyroid clonotypes above 0.001 recurred in blood.

CDR1 SGHAT and CDR2 FQNNGV come from the germline V gene. The CDR3 spans 13 residues. V lost 4 bases and J lost 1, with 7 bases in between. This clonotype appeared many times. The target antigen is unknown. What was amplified from RNA transcripts were TCR beta CDR3 regions. With the HTBI primer set, the TCR CDR3 went through a first round of RT-PCR. MiXCR, applied by TCRdb to the multiplex PCR reads, yields one record per CDR3 protein. In the table there are some 770,000 distinct CDR3 sequences, about 15% of which are singletons. The hyperthyroidism patients had all been newly diagnosed, and their disease duration was under 2 months. Their ages ranged from 18 to 65 years. Lactation, pregnancy, other autoimmune disease or uncontrolled infection excluded patients.

The TCR comes from a man aged 18 to 29 with Graves' hyperthyroidism. The J gene is TRBJ2-5, the V gene TRBV11-2; possible D gene TRBD2, 5 bases. What was sequenced was blood. The CDR3 here is CASSWRVQETQYF. CDR3 bases: TGTGCCAGCAGCTGGCGGGTCCAAGAGACCCAGTACTTC.